This note documents a single T cell receptor (beta chain) sequence. Its antigen is as yet unknown. This record comes from a study of T cell repertoires in cytomegalovirus infection. TCRdb re-called the reads through MiXCR, storing one row per CDR3 protein. The data show about 69,000 distinct CDR3 sequences, about 30% seen once. J gave up 6 bases and V 3 bases, and 8 bases lay outside the gene matches. The CDR3 is made up of 15 amino acids. Germline values: CDR1 LNHDA, CDR2 SQIVND (reference sequence). The sequence derives from a human donor in good health (CMV status not recorded). Some clones in this sample may be carry-over from other donors' samples. Here the sequenced sample was CD8+ T cells from cultured PBMCs, taken from culture after CMV antigen stimulation. J is TRBJ2-7 and V is TRBV19; the match to TRBD1 covers 10 bases. Here the CDR3 DNA reads TGTGCCAGTAGTATTTCGGGGACAGGGGATGGCGAGCAGTACTTC. Residues: CASSISGTGDGEQYF.